A selection of T cell receptor beta chains follows, all from one sample in a study of T cells expressing NK-cell markers. Each CDR3 protein gets one entry in TCRdb, which reprocessed the 5' RACE reads and gives no DNA. The repertoire table contains about 1,300 distinct CDR3 sequences. The sequencing sample was made of blood T cells: a sorted CD56 or NKG2C T cell subset, CD4+ or CD8+ T cells, or bulk PBMC T cells (not recorded which). These receptor sequences come from a woman aged 18 to 35 in good health. The CDR3 runs from the conserved cysteine through the conserved F or W. Size values are once, few and many counts, or a class for expanded clones, and some rows have none.

large	TRBV7-8	TRBJ1-1	CASSPGLEAFF
medium-sized	TRBV9	TRBJ2-1	CASSATGSSYNEQFF
medium-sized	TRBV29-1	TRBJ2-1	CSVEDLWASGTQYNEQFF
hyperexpanded	TRBV7-2	TRBJ2-1	CASRTRGTAYNEQFF
medium-sized	TRBV19	TRBJ1-1	CASSIILGLNTEAFF
medium-sized	TRBV6-2/TRBV6-3	TRBJ1-5	CASSYQFWGRGQPQHF
medium-sized	TRBV29-1	TRBJ1-1	CSVDVGVGTEAFF
medium-sized	TRBV12-3/TRBV12-4	TRBJ2-7	CASSSGLAGSSYEQYF
medium-sized	TRBV7-9	TRBJ2-1	CASSLEKTSVGEQFF
.	TRBV5-1	TRBJ2-7	CASSLRAQVGWHEQYF
medium-sized	TRBV20-1	TRBJ2-1	CSARDSRSYNEQFF
medium-sized	TRBV3-1	TRBJ2-3	CASSPAPRGDTQYF
.	TRBV7-9	TRBJ1-2	CASSYYRGSYTF
.	TRBV29-1	TRBJ2-1	CSVETLAGLNNEQFF